This T cell receptor beta chain was captured in a study of regulatory T cells in long-lasting Graves disease. Specified time point: newly diagnosed GD, antithyroid drugs for less than 3 months. From RNA extracted from PBMCs, the TCR library was made. For TCR beta, libraries came from iRepertoire HTBI primers and Arm-PCR of CDR3 regions. TCRdb reanalysed the multiplex PCR reads using MiXCR and keeps one entry per CDR3 protein. There are fewer than 500,000 distinct CDR3 sequences in the sample; about a sixth occur only once, and less than 15% lies in the top ten. The CDR3 runs to 15 residues. Germline values: CDR1 MDHEN, CDR2 SYDVKM. Trimming removed 7 bases at V and 3 bases at J, with 16 bases between. Study conclusions and caveats: Lower TCR diversity was seen in persistent Graves' patients than in newly diagnosed ones. Persistent disease was characterized by preferential usage of TRBV28, TRBJ1-2 and TRBJ2-5.

Notes on this clonotype: Antigen unknown.

This same sample was also part of a study on T cells in Graves' hyperthyroidism and ophthalmopathy. This second report adds: The HTBI primer set was used in a first-round RT-PCR of the TCR CDR3. Blood also showed most of the thyroid clonotypes that were expanded above 0.001.

This clonotype originated in a man in his forties with Graves disease. The sequencing used peripheral blood mononuclear cells (PBMCs), collected at new diagnosis, from a patient treated with antithyroid drugs. The rearrangement uses TRBV28 and TRBJ1-5; weak D call: TRBD1 (6 bases). CDR3 coding DNA: TGTGCCAGCACCATCGCGGGGGCGAACAATCAGCCCCAGCATTTT. This gives the protein CASTIAGANNQPQHF. Using reference TRBV28 and TRBJ1-5 for the parts outside the CDR3, the full variable domain is DVKVTQSSRYLVKRTGEKVFLECVQDMDHENMFWYRQDPGLGLRLIYFSYDVKMKEKGDIPEGYSVSREKKERFSLILESASTNQTSMYLCASTIAGANNQPQHFGDGTRLSIL.